This T cell receptor beta chain stems from a study of T cells in women clearing cervical HPV infection. Notes on this clone: Coverage ceases 3 residues before the CDR3 finishes, and the germline J gene fills in the end.

This CDR3 is 14 amino acids long. Germline V lookup: CDR1 LNHDA, CDR2 SQIVND (reference sequence). Trimming took 6 bases from V and 0 from J; bases not matched to a gene: 4. immunoSEQ multiplex PCR used an average of around 1,200 ng genomic DNA. Generated by immunoSEQ multiplex PCR, the TCRdb table keeps only in-frame clones and is missing some. Recorded here are approximately 49,000 clones; the top ten clones represent roughly 1.6%. The chain employs TRBV19 and TRBJ2-7; 8 bases map to TRBD1. Sample: blood buffy coat. This clonotype originated in a woman aged 18 to 75 with a cervical HPV16 infection that either progressed to CIN3+ or cleared (not recorded which). This CDR3 reads CASSPGQASYEQYF. The sequenced CDR3 bases are TGTGCCAGTAGCCCGGGACAGGCCTCCTACGAG.